The rows below give T cell receptor beta chains drawn from one sample of a study of blood T cell repertoires in COVID-19. The data were produced by immunoSEQ multiplex PCR, yet TCRdb's version contains in-frame clones alone and is incomplete. In the table there are around 83,000 clones, about 84% of which are singletons. The sample consisted of peripheral blood. Source of these receptors: an older woman with acute or convalescent COVID-19. Each CDR3 is given with its conserved first and last residue. Each record gives: clone size, D gene, CDR3 length, J gene, V gene, CDR3 protein. The D gene is left open where the match is weak. Size is omitted from some rows. Given values are once, few, many or a class for expanded clones.

NA | NA | 12 | TRBJ1-2 | TRBV5-1 | CASSSDGGGYTF
NA | NA | 13 | TRBJ1-2 | TRBV5-5 | CASSLTGWSGYTF
NA | TRBD2 | 13 | TRBJ2-1 | TRBV7-2 | CASSKRDYPGQFF
NA | NA | 15 | TRBJ2-2 | TRBV5-1 | CASSAGTFNTGELFF
NA | TRBD2 | 17 | TRBJ2-1 | TRBV7-9 | CASSLAGGAGAYNEQFF
few | TRBD1 | 14 | TRBJ2-2 | TRBV6-6 | CACKTGGNTGELFF
NA | NA | 16 | TRBJ2-6 | TRBV11-2 | CASSLVSSSGANVLTF
NA | TRBD2 | 14 | TRBJ2-5 | TRBV10-2 | CASRLAGGQETQYF
NA | NA | 17 | TRBJ2-3 | TRBV5-1 | CASSLVRAGGGTDMQYF
NA | TRBD1 | 16 | TRBJ2-5 | TRBV19 | CASSIGGQGARETQYF
NA | NA | 14 | TRBJ2-1 | TRBV3-1/TRBV3-2 | CASSHEGSKNEQFF
NA | NA | 15 | TRBJ1-2 | TRBV2 | CASSEAGRLPYGYTF
NA | TRBD2 | 19 | TRBJ2-1 | TRBV14 | CASSQAGLAGGRTYNEQFF
few | NA | 15 | TRBJ1-1 | TRBV19 | CASSIKAIRRTEAFF
NA | TRBD1 | 14 | TRBJ1-2 | TRBV10-3 | CAISGTGGNYGYTF
NA | NA | 16 | TRBJ2-5 | TRBV7-2 | CASSLGPQDYQETQYF
NA | TRBD2 | 14 | TRBJ2-1 | TRBV7-9 | CASSLLAGEGEQFF
NA | NA | 14 | TRBJ1-4 | TRBV6-5 | CASSRGLYQEKLFF
few | NA | 10 | TRBJ1-5 | TRBV28 | CASNYQPQHF
NA | NA | 15 | TRBJ1-4 | TRBV11-2 | CASSSPQATNEKLFF
NA | TRBD1 | 17 | TRBJ1-1 | TRBV5-8 | CASSLRAGGQLDTEAFF
NA | NA | 15 | TRBJ1-4 | TRBV28 | CASSLRFATNEKLFF
NA | NA | 19 | TRBJ1-1 | TRBV5-1 | CASKGRPPGQGWSNTEAFF
NA | NA | 16 | TRBJ1-5 | TRBV6-1 | CASSEALLGGKGPQHF
NA | TRBD1 | 15 | TRBJ1-5 | TRBV2 | CASRGTGGSNQPQHF
NA | TRBD1 | 16 | TRBJ1-1 | TRBV5-1 | CASSLGLGDRNTEAFF
NA | NA | 16 | TRBJ1-5 | TRBV28 | CASRGYRADSNQPQHF
NA | TRBD2 | 20 | TRBJ2-1 | TRBV4-3 | CASSQEDHFSGKSSYNEQFF
NA | NA | 13 | TRBJ1-5 | TRBV6-6 | CASSTTGHQPQHF
once | NA | 14 | TRBJ1-2 | TRBV15 | CATSSGLFNYGYTF
NA | TRBD1 | 15 | TRBJ1-2 | TRBV11-2 | CASSSTGTGGSGYTF
NA | NA | 14 | TRBJ1-2 | TRBV10-3 | CAISESGGLYGYTF
NA | NA | 15 | TRBJ2-3 | TRBV18 | CASSPSTQGRDTQYF
NA | TRBD1 | 16 | TRBJ1-2 | TRBV19 | CASSIGMTGGNIGYTF
NA | TRBD2 | 13 | TRBJ2-3 | TRBV29-1 | CSVGAGVGDTQYF
once | NA | 12 | TRBJ1-2 | TRBV7-2 | CASSLRGGGYTF
NA | TRBD1 | 18 | TRBJ1-5 | TRBV6-2/TRBV6-3 | CASSAGTGGPYSNQPQHF
NA | TRBD1 | 14 | TRBJ1-2 | TRBV7-9 | CASSLGDSYYGYTF
NA | NA | 11 | TRBJ1-2 | TRBV20-1 | CSAPTDYGYTF
NA | NA | 15 | TRBJ1-1 | TRBV29-1 | CSVDGWARENTEAFF
NA | TRBD2 | 15 | TRBJ2-1 | TRBV4-2 | CASSLIAGRYNEQFF
NA | TRBD1 | 15 | TRBJ2-3 | TRBV19 | CASSIATGEADTQYF
NA | TRBD2 | 16 | TRBJ2-1 | TRBV5-1 | CASSSNSGGNFNEQFF
few | NA | 13 | TRBJ1-5 | TRBV6-2/TRBV6-3 | CASSYQGHQPQHF
NA | TRBD2 | 19 | TRBJ2-5 | TRBV9 | CASSVEPVQLAGAQETQYF
NA | TRBD1 | 16 | TRBJ1-1 | TRBV18 | CASSPRGQDLNTEAFF
once | NA | 13 | TRBJ1-6 | TRBV19 | CASNSRVSLPLHF
NA | NA | 14 | TRBJ1-1 | TRBV11-2 | CASSYEGVSTEAFF
NA | NA | 15 | TRBJ1-1 | TRBV6-5 | CASSSWQGGGTEAFF
once | TRBD1 | 16 | TRBJ1-4 | TRBV7-9 | CASSYRQGANNEKLFF
NA | NA | 14 | TRBJ2-5 | TRBV7-2 | CASSSGTQIETQYF
NA | TRBD2 | 16 | TRBJ2-2 | TRBV4-1 | CASSPHSGGDTGELFF
NA | TRBD1 | 16 | TRBJ2-5 | TRBV2 | CASSIREGQGKETQYF
NA | TRBD2 | 16 | TRBJ2-3 | TRBV3-1/TRBV3-2 | CASSQGLAGGLYTQYF
few | NA | 13 | TRBJ2-2 | TRBV27 | CASSLQGTGELFF